Listed here is a single T cell receptor (beta chain). These data originate in a study of tumour-infiltrating T cells in Burkitt lymphoma. Turning to the study itself: Overall and progression-free survival were predicted by productive clonality.

Only in-frame clones appear in the TCRdb table, and some are missing; sequencing was by immunoSEQ multiplex PCR. Among about 14,000 clones, 25% to 35% were seen once, and the ten largest hold roughly 6.2%. Germline V gene lookup returns CDR1 MGHDK and CDR2 SYGVNS. Losses at the gene ends were 6 bases for V and 3 bases for J; bases not matched to a gene: 4. The CDR3 totals 13 residues. This clonotype was obtained from a human donor with diffuse large B-cell lymphoma. V usage is TRBV25-1 and J usage is TRBJ2-7, with TRBD2 matching over 8 bases. Sequenced material: tumor tissue. In nucleotides, the CDR3 is TGTGCCAGCAGACTAGCGGACTACTACGAGCAGTACTTC. It encodes CASRLADYYEQYF.